This T cell receptor beta chain originates from a study of CD8 T cells in ankylosing spondylitis. A few counts support this clonotype. The target antigen is unknown. General study results and limits: Previously reported in reactive arthritis synovial fluid and blood were some of the motif variants. Ankylosing spondylitis blood appeared to be characterized by a TCR beta motif of under ten highly homologous variants. CD8+ by phenotype, disease-linked clones were relatively rare in peripheral blood. Reports say disease-linked clones showed up significantly more in matched ankylosing spondylitis synovial fluid.

V lost 4 bases and J 3 bases, leaving 14 bases between the germline ends. CDR1 and CDR2 from the germline V gene are DFQATT and SNEGSKA (reference sequence). CDR3 length equals 14 residues. Making use of molecular barcodes, quantitative 5'-RACE generated TCR beta libraries. Using its own MiXCR run on the 5' RACE reads, TCRdb lists one record per CDR3 protein. The sample contains approximately 550,000 distinct CDR3 sequences, roughly 12% of which appear only once. The clonotype comes from a male donor with ankylosing spondylitis. V is TRBV20-1 and J is TRBJ2-3; D is uncertain. The sequencing input was blood, either unsorted or a sorted T cell fraction (not recorded which). DNA of the CDR3: TGCAGTGCTACGGTTGGGGTCTGGACAGATACGCAGTATTTT. This gives the protein CSATVGVWTDTQYF.